Below, 30 T cell receptor beta chains from the same sample are listed, as sequenced in a study of cytomegalovirus exposure and HLA in healthy donors. PCR primers comprised 60 Vbeta and 13 Jbeta primers. Clones were read by immunoSEQ multiplex PCR, and TCRdb kept only the in-frame ones, dropping some. The table lists over 110,000 clones, 70% to 85% of them singletons. Sequenced: PBMCs. The receptors shown here come from a male donor in good health and CMV-seronegative.

About this clone itself: Other DNA sequences from this sample encode an identical CDR3 as well. The V gene is TRBV4-1, the J gene TRBJ2-7, with TRBD2 matching over 8 bases. The ends lost 3 bases at V and 1 base at J; junction bases unmatched: 5. Germline CDR1 is MGHRA and CDR2 is YSYEKL. The CDR3 contains 15 residues. The CDR3 region is CASSQGSGTSYEQYF. Here the CDR3 DNA reads TGCGCCAGCAGCCAGGGTAGCGGGACATCCTACGAGCAGTACTTC.

V usage is TRBV7-2 and J usage is TRBJ2-7; 12 bases map to TRBD2. With 7 bases clipped from V and 9 bases from J, the junction kept 13 bases outside the gene matches. The CDR3 has 15 amino acids. Germline V lookup: CDR1 SGHTA, CDR2 FQGNSA. CDR3 DNA: TGTGCCAGCACTCCGACTAGCGGGAGATCTCAGGGGCAGTACTTC. This gives the protein CASTPTSGRSQGQYF.

CDR3 in amino acids: CASSTGATNEKLFF. Here the CDR3 DNA reads TGTGCCAGCAGTACAGGGGCAACTAATGAAAAACTGTTTTTT. The V and J genes are TRBV6-1 and TRBJ1-4; TRBD1 matches at 7 bases. Germline loops: CDR1 MNHNS, CDR2 SASEGT. The CDR3 loop spans 14 amino acids. J lost 0 bases, V lost 5 bases, and 0 bases had no gene match.

V usage is TRBV4-2 and J usage is TRBJ2-1; D may be TRBD1 (6 bases). V lost 0 bases to trimming and J lost 0 bases, with 9 bases between them. Per the germline V gene, CDR1 is LGHNA and CDR2 is YNFKEQ. CDR3 size: 16 residues. The CDR3: CASSQENRVSYNEQFF. The CDR3 coding sequence is TGTGCCAGCAGCCAAGAAAACAGGGTCTCCTACAATGAGCAGTTCTTC.

This chain joins TRBV27 and TRBJ1-4; D might be TRBD1 (5 bases). The CDR3 has 14 residues. The V and J ends lost 4 bases and 3 bases respectively, with 9 bases between them. Per germline, CDR1 MNHEY and CDR2 SMNVEV (reference sequence). CDR3 sequence: CASSSTGANEKLFF. The CDR3 DNA is TGTGCCAGCAGTTCTACGGGGGCTAATGAAAAACTGTTTTTT.

The chain carries TRBV7-8 and TRBJ1-6, with 10 bases aligning to TRBD1. The J segment lost 8 bases and the V segment lost 2 bases, leaving 6 bases of the junction unmatched. The CDR3 contains 16 residues. Looked up from germline, CDR1 is SGHVS and CDR2 is FQNEAQ. CDR3 DNA: TGTGCCAGCAGCTTATCAGTCGGGACAGGGGATTCACCCCTCCACTTT. This gives the protein CASSLSVGTGDSPLHF.

This chain joins TRBV15 and TRBJ2-7, with 11 nucleotides matching TRBD2. V lost 3 bases to trimming and J lost 3 bases; unmatched junction nucleotides: 4. Germline loops: CDR1 LNHNV, CDR2 YYDKDF (reference sequence). This CDR3 spans 15 amino acids. CDR3 loop: CATSRPTSGVYEQYF. CDR3 DNA sequence: TGTGCCACCAGCAGGCCGACTAGCGGGGTCTACGAGCAGTACTTC.

The chain employs TRBV19 and TRBJ2-1; 9 bases fit TRBD2. The CDR3 runs to 16 residues. Unmatched junction bases numbered 10, after V lost 6 bases and J lost 4 bases. CDR1 is LNHDA, CDR2 SQIVND, per germline (reference sequence). This chain's CDR3 is CASSPIAGVLYNEQFF. As DNA, the CDR3 is TGTGCCAGTAGCCCGATAGCGGGAGTTCTTTACAATGAGCAGTTCTTC.

The V and J genes are TRBV5-4 and TRBJ1-1; D ambiguous. From germline, CDR1 is SGHNT and CDR2 YYREEE (reference sequence). CDR3 length equals 15 residues. Trimming pared 3 bases from V and 0 bases from J, leaving 12 bases between. In nucleotides, the CDR3 is TGTGCCAGCAGCTCCGTGGGAGGCCTGAACACTGAAGCTTTCTTT. It translates to CASSSVGGLNTEAFF.

The chain combines TRBV4-3 with TRBJ1-5; no reliable D call. The ends were cut back, 1 base at V and 6 bases at J, with 10 bases in the middle. The CDR3 is 14 amino acids. The germline V gene encodes CDR1 LGHNA and CDR2 YSLEER. The CDR3 nucleotides read TGCGCCAGCAGCCAAGTTGAGGGAACTCAGCCCCAGCATTTT. Amino acid sequence: CASSQVEGTQPQHF.

The genes are TRBV29-1 and TRBJ2-2, with TRBD1 matching over 7 bases. J lost 3 bases, V lost 6 bases, and 7 bases had no gene match. Germline V gene data show CDR1 as SQVTM and CDR2 as ANQGSEA. The CDR3 runs 14 residues. The CDR3 spells CSVQEQGYTGELFF. CDR3 coding DNA: TGCAGCGTCCAGGAACAGGGGTACACCGGGGAGCTGTTTTTT.

J is TRBJ2-7 and V is TRBV7-6, with D perhaps TRBD2 (5 bases). The CDR3 is 16 residues long. Trimming stripped 3 bases from V and 6 bases from J, with 21 bases between. The germline gives CDR1 SGHVS, CDR2 FNYEAQ. The CDR3 sequence: CASSFLGRGSSGEQYF. The DNA for the CDR3 is TGTGCCAGCAGCTTCCTTGGACGGGGTAGCAGTGGCGAGCAGTACTTC.

V usage is TRBV5-3 and J usage is TRBJ2-2; the match to TRBD1 covers 8 bases. TRBV5-3 is marked as an open reading frame, function uncertain. Losses at the gene ends were 4 bases for V and 4 bases for J; bases not matched to a gene: 6. The CDR3 is 15 residues long. CDR3 sequence (DNA): TGTGCCAGAAGCGTTAGACAGGGGAGCACCGGGGAGCTGTTTTTT. Protein sequence: CARSVRQGSTGELFF.

The chain is built from TRBV7-2 and TRBJ1-1; possibly TRBD1 for D (5 bases). The germline V gene has CDR1 SGHTA and CDR2 FQGNSA. CDR3 size: 14 residues. V was shortened by 4 bases and J by 5 bases, with 14 bases between the two germline ends. CDR3 in DNA: TGTGCCAGCAGCTCAGGGCCGGGCGGTACTGAAGCTTTCTTT. Encoded protein: CASSSGPGGTEAFF.

The chain carries TRBV4-2 and TRBJ2-2; D unclear. CDR1 LGHNA and CDR2 YNFKEQ come from the germline V gene. This CDR3 contains 14 residues. The V and J ends lost 0 bases and 1 base respectively, with 3 bases between them. The CDR3, as DNA: TGTGCCAGCAGCCAAGATAGGAACACCGGGGAGCTGTTTTTT. Translation gives CASSQDRNTGELFF.

V is TRBV4-3 and J is TRBJ2-7; TRBD2 agrees at 11 bases. The J segment lost 7 bases and the V segment lost 1 base, leaving 9 bases of the junction unmatched. Per the germline V gene, CDR1 is LGHNA and CDR2 is YSLEER. The CDR3 totals 16 residues. CDR3 sequence (DNA): TGCGCCAGCAGCCAAGGCGTAGCGGGAGGGCCCTGGGAGCAGTACTTC. This codes for CASSQGVAGGPWEQYF.

The chain has TRBV4-1 and TRBJ2-1; 9 positions agree with TRBD2. The CDR3 covers 14 residues. V dropped 2 bases and J dropped 10; count of bases not matched to a gene: 6. Germline V CDR1 and CDR2: MGHRA, YSYEKL. In DNA, the CDR3 is TGCGCCAGCAGCCAATCCGTAGCGGGAGACGAGCAGTTCTTC. This translates into CASSQSVAGDEQFF.

The chain has TRBV5-6 and TRBJ2-5, with 7 bases that match TRBD2. Matching the DNA end better, TRBJ2-7 makes the J call doubtful. The CDR3 sequence is 14 residues long. The germline gives CDR1 SGHDT, CDR2 YYEEEE. The CDR3: CASSFQRDSYEQYF. The CDR3 DNA reads as TGTGCCAGCAGCTTCCAGCGGGATTCCTACGAGCAGTACTTC.

This chain uses TRBV7-2 with TRBJ2-3, with D perhaps TRBD2 (6 bases). The CDR3 extends over 18 amino acids. V was pared by 2 bases and J by 2 bases, with 20 bases between. CDR1 and CDR2 (germline): SGHTA, FQGNSA. Here the CDR3 reads CASSLTGRTNLYTDTQYF. The DNA for the CDR3 is TGTGCCAGCAGCTTAACCGGGAGAACAAATCTTTACACAGATACGCAGTATTTT.

This chain joins TRBV9 and TRBJ2-7; the match to TRBD2 covers 11 bases. J gave up 5 bases and V 5 bases, and 3 bases lay outside the gene matches. CDR1 is SGDLS and CDR2 is YYNGEE in the germline V gene. This CDR3 has 13 residues. The CDR3 sequence is CASSPSGRHEQYF. The CDR3 DNA reads TGTGCCAGCAGTCCTAGCGGGAGGCACGAGCAGTACTTC.

The chain employs TRBV11-2 and TRBJ2-7, with D perhaps matching TRBD2 (6 bases). This CDR3 comprises 16 residues. The germline CDR1 and CDR2 sequences are SGHAT and FQNNGV. V was shortened by 0 bases and J by 7 bases, with 19 bases between the two germline ends. CDR3 nucleotide sequence: TGTGCCAGCAGCTTAGATCTTGGGCTCTATGGGGGGGAGCAGTACTTC. Translation gives CASSLDLGLYGGEQYF.

The genes are TRBV19 and TRBJ2-5; no clear D gene. Germline V gene lookup returns CDR1 LNHDA and CDR2 SQIVND (reference sequence). This CDR3 is 11 amino acids long. Trimming shortened V by 1 base and J by 7 bases, and 4 bases separated the two germline ends. The CDR3 protein is CASSIAGTQYF. CDR3 nucleotides: TGTGCCAGTAGTATAGCGGGGACCCAGTACTTC.

The chain joins TRBV28 to TRBJ2-1, with D possibly being TRBD1 (5 bases). CDR1 is MDHEN and CDR2 is SYDVKM in the germline V gene. This CDR3 is built from 12 residues. The V end lost 8 bases, the J end lost 8 bases, and 13 bases lay between the germline ends. DNA for the CDR3: TGTGCCAGCGGATTGCAGGGTCATGAGCAGTTCTTC. It yields the protein CASGLQGHEQFF.

V gene TRBV21-1 combines with J gene TRBJ1-2. TRBV21-1 is described as a pseudogene. This CDR3 spans 14 amino acids. In DNA form, the CDR3 reads TGTGCCAGCAGCAAAGAGACGGGGGATAGTGGCTACACCTTC. This encodes CASSKETGDSGYTF.

This clone was detected once. The chain employs TRBV19 and TRBJ2-4, with D perhaps TRBD1 (6 bases). The CDR3 runs 16 residues. CDR1 and CDR2 from the germline V gene are LNHDA and SQIVND (reference sequence). V lost 0 bases, J lost 5 bases, and 14 bases lay in between. The CDR3 DNA is TGTGCCAGTAGTATAGATTTACTTGACAGGCAAAACATTCAGTACTTC. Its protein is CASSIDLLDRQNIQYF.

The rearrangement uses TRBV5-4 and TRBJ2-7, with D possibly matching TRBD2 (6 bases). The CDR3 is 16 residues long. Trimming removed 4 bases at V and 3 bases at J, with 20 bases between. Germline CDR1 SGHNT, CDR2 YYREEE (reference sequence). CDR3 DNA sequence: TGTGCCAGCAGCGCTGGGCCGAGCGGGTCCCTCTACGAGCAGTACTTC. Amino acids: CASSAGPSGSLYEQYF.

The V call is TRBV7-9, the J call TRBJ1-1; no firm D call. The CDR3 extends over 13 amino acids. Per germline, CDR1 SEHNR and CDR2 FQNEAQ (reference sequence). Trimming took 7 bases from V and 8 from J, leaving 17 bases between them. CDR3 amino acids: CASTKSPAVEAFF. The CDR3 DNA reads as TGTGCCAGCACCAAGAGCCCCGCCGTCGAAGCTTTCTTT. Full variable domain (missing parts from reference TRBV7-9 and TRBJ1-1): DTGVSQNPRHKITKRGQNVTFRCDPISEHNRLYWYRQTLGQGPEFLTYFQNEAQLEKSRLLSDRFSAERPKGSFSTLEIQRTEQGDSAMYLCASTKSPAVEAFFGQGTRLTVV.

V usage is TRBV15 and J usage is TRBJ2-1, with 9 positions matching TRBD1. This CDR3 has 18 amino acids. J gave up 9 bases and V 1 base, and 16 bases lay outside the gene matches. Germline-derived CDR1 and CDR2 are LNHNV and YYDKDF (reference sequence). CDR3 residues: CATSRARLRDRARGEQFF. DNA of the CDR3: TGTGCCACCAGCAGAGCGCGCCTCCGGGACAGGGCAAGAGGTGAGCAGTTCTTC.

On this clone: At one end the junction does not follow the germline gene, possibly because of a read error. The J gene is TRBJ1-2, the V gene TRBV7-9; weak D call: TRBD1 (5 bases). The CDR3 runs to 14 residues. CDR1 SEHNR and CDR2 FQNEAQ come from the germline V gene (reference sequence). The CDR3 nucleotides read TGTTCCAGCAGCTCCCAGGGCCTAAACTATGGCTACACCTTC. Translated, it gives CSSSSQGLNYGYTF.

The rearrangement uses TRBV4-3 and TRBJ2-6, with unresolved D. CDR3 length equals 15 residues. V was pared by 10 bases and J by 2 bases, with 15 bases between. Germline V CDR1 and CDR2: LGHNA, YSLEER. DNA of the CDR3: TGCGCCACCTCGGATGACTTGGCTGGGGCCAACGTCCTGACTTTC. Protein product: CATSDDLAGANVLTF.